This TCR beta chain was captured by sequencing in a study of blood T cell repertoires in COVID-19. Looking at the study overall: The United States, Italy and Spain supplied acute and convalescent COVID-19 samples. PBMCs, B-cell-depleted T cells, or T cells were the source of the cDNA or gDNA that made up the material.

As originally analysed: Estimated nucleated cell counts came from reference gene primer amplification. Sequencing was performed with immunoSEQ multiplex PCR; in TCRdb, only in-frame clones are kept and a portion is missing. The V and J calls and clone size come from that table; D and trimming were worked out from the DNA. The data show 35,000 to 50,000 clones, with 76% seen just once and roughly a quarter held by the top ten. This clonotype was obtained from a man at least 80 years old with acute or convalescent COVID-19. The sequenced sample was peripheral blood.

In DNA, the CDR3 is TGTGCCAGCAGCGGGGGACAGAGCTCCTACAATGAGCAGTTCTTC. It encodes CASSGGQSSYNEQFF. The J gene is TRBJ2-1, the V gene TRBV9, with 7 positions matching TRBD1. The CDR3 covers 15 residues. Germline-derived CDR1 and CDR2 are SGDLS and YYNGEE. After removal of 3 bases from V and 0 bases from J, the junction contained 3 bases not matched to a gene.